This entry concerns a single T cell receptor beta chain. V lost 4 bases to trimming and J lost 3 bases; unmatched junction nucleotides: 8. Germline CDR1 and CDR2: SGHRS and YFSETQ. This CDR3 is 15 amino acids long. The record originates from a study of blood T cell repertoires in COVID-19. The method was immunoSEQ multiplex PCR; TCRdb's version includes in-frame clones alone and lacks a portion of them. The sample contains under 350,000 clones, 80% to 90% of which appear only once. Sequencing was done on a sample of PBMCs or T cells enriched from blood (not recorded which). The TCR was taken from a woman aged 40-49 years with acute COVID-19. The V call is TRBV5-1, the J call TRBJ2-7; the match to TRBD2 covers 9 bases. CDR3 DNA sequence: TGCGCCAGCAGCCCTCGGGCTAGCGGGGACTACGAGCAGTACTTC. Amino acid sequence: CASSPRASGDYEQYF.